This T cell receptor beta chain derives from a study of T-cell reconstitution after alpha-beta-depleted transplantation in children (dated by TCRdb to about 2016). About the study as a whole: The study quantitatively tracked T-cell immune reconstitution after TCRalphabeta/CD19-depleted allogeneic hematopoietic cell transplantation in children using TCR repertoire profiling.

Taken with the paper, the label for treatment or condition translates to: allogeneic hematopoietic cell transplantation with graft depleted of TCRalphabeta T cells and CD19 B cells. The transplant recipients were children given TCRalphabeta/CD19-depleted allogeneic hematopoietic cell grafts. Receptor libraries were prepared by PCR. The sequencing machine was an Illumina HiSeq 2500. To normalize quantification of the TCRbeta repertoire, the TCR libraries were built with molecular barcoding that relied on unique molecular identifiers. The public reads were reprocessed in TCRdb via fastp at Q25 and MiXCR, keeping in-frame beta chains. CDR3 protein sequences are deduplicated, and each keeps its most common genes and DNA. The sample records about 250,000 distinct CDR3 sequences, 20% to 30% of which are singletons. The top ten hold 4.5% to 5.5% of the sample. This clonotype was seen only a few times. There is no known antigen for this receptor. No much larger clonotype is one base removed from it; base qualities were not supplied.

Broader findings and caveats from the paper: Over subsequent months, a decline in hyperexpanded clone frequencies was noted, and after one year, T-cell counts and TCRbeta diversity were mostly ascribed to newly produced T cells. In some patients, the high TCRbeta diversity seen at day 60 was put down to recipient T cells and intrathymic progenitors that had survived conditioning. About two months after transplant, the apparently early recovery of alphabetaT-cell counts reportedly depended on just several hundred clones that had expanded rapidly and came from non-depleted graft cells.

V sheds 2 bases and J sheds 10 bases, leaving 10 bases between their ends. The CDR3 goes from the cysteine to the phenylalanine over 12 residues. Solely the CDR3 DNA is kept, with 36 bases framed from the first base. The sample here was PBMCs, mostly from graft donor cells, taken 360 days after TCRalphabeta/CD19-depleted stem cell transplant. The V and J segments used are TRBV12-3 or TRBV12-4 and TRBJ2-3; the D segment might be TRBD1 or TRBD2, since each matches 6 bases. This TCR came from a female patient aged 2 to 10 who had a stem cell transplant for congenital amegakaryocytic thrombocytopenia, so the T cells may come from the graft donor. In nucleotides, the sequence is TGTGCCAGCAGTTTACCGGGGGCTGCGCAGTATTTT. Its coded protein is CASSLPGAAQYF.